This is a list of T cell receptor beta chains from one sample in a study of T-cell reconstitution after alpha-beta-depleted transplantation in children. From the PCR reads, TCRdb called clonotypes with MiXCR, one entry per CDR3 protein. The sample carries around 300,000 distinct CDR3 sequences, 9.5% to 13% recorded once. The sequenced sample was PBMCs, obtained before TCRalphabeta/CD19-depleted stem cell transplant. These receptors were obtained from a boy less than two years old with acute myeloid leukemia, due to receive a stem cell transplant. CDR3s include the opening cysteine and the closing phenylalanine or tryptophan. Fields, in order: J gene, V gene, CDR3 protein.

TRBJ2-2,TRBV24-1,CATGPTSGELFF
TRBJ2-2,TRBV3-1,CASSQDRGFSTGELFF
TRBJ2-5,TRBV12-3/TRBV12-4,CASSIPMETQYF
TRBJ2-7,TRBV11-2,CASSLARPFPYEQYF
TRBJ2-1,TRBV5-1,CASSVLAEPYNEQFF
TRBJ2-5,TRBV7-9,CASSPRTSGRYQETQYF
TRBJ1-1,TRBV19,CASRGQGRRTEAFF
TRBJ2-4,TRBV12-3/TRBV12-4,CASGDRAKNIQYF
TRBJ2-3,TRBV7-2,CASSLYRVRSGTDTQYF
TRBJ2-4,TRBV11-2,CASGPTGAKNIQYF